The 27 T cell receptor beta chains in this list originate from one sample, sequenced in a study of human T cells and chemical hapten exposure. As for time point: patch test 3, about 24 weeks after DPC sensitization. Documented treatment: therapeutic diphenylcyclopropenone sensitization with weekly scalp DPC. TCRdb analysed the RACE reads with MiXCR anew, one entry per CDR3 protein. The table has just under 65,000 distinct CDR3 sequences, approximately 11% seen once. The sequencing here drew on whole blood, taken in connection with sensitization to the hapten diphenylcyclopropenone (DPC). These TCRs come from a woman in her 30s with alopecia areata. Some clones in this sample may be carry-over from other donors' samples.

In its sample, this clonotype was seen a few times. This sequence joins TRBV20-1 and TRBJ1-5; D unclear. Deletions cut 3 bases from V and 0 bases from J, with 9 bases between. This CDR3 is built from 14 residues. CDR1 is DFQATT and CDR2 is SNEGSKA in the germline V gene (reference sequence). For the CDR3, the DNA is TGCAGTGCTAGTATGGAGTATAGCAATCAGCCCCAGCATTTT. Its translation is CSASMEYSNQPQHF.

Ten or more counts support this clonotype. The chain couples TRBV11-2 to TRBJ2-2, with 9 bases fitting TRBD2. The length of the CDR3 is 15 residues. Germline CDR1 is SGHAT and CDR2 is FQNNGV. V was clipped by 7 bases and J by 4 bases; unmatched bases: 7. Written as DNA, the CDR3 is TGTGCCAGCACCCAGGGACTAGCAGGCACCGGGGAGCTGTTTTTT. Translation gives CASTQGLAGTGELFF.

The chain employs TRBV12-3 or TRBV12-4 and TRBJ1-2; D ambiguous. Trimming left V 5 bases short and J 1 base short, with 5 bases between. This CDR3 has 12 amino acids. The CDR3 loop reads CASSAVNYGYTF. The CDR3 DNA sequence: TGTGCCAGCAGTGCCGTTAACTATGGCTACACCTTC.

This clonotype was found many times. The gene calls are TRBV28 and TRBJ2-1, with a tentative D call TRBD2 (7 bases). Germline V gives CDR1 MDHEN, CDR2 SYDVKM. The CDR3 spans 15 residues. V shed 9 bases and J shed 1 base, with 16 bases lying between them. The CDR3 DNA reads as TGTGCCAGTAGGGGGAGGGGCGCGTCCTACAATGAGCAGTTCTTC. This codes for CASRGRGASYNEQFF.

This clonotype was seen a handful of times. The CDR3 region is CASSPGTGRYEQYF. The DNA for the CDR3 is TGTGCCAGCAGCCCAGGGACAGGGCGCTACGAGCAGTACTTC. V is TRBV3-1 and J is TRBJ2-7; TRBD1 matches 9 bases. Germline V gene lookup returns CDR1 LGHDT and CDR2 YNNKEL (reference sequence). V shed 4 bases and J 3 bases; nucleotides not matched to a gene: 4. The CDR3 has 14 amino acids.

This clonotype was recorded at least ten times. CDR3 in amino acids: CAIKAGGPRVEQYF. As DNA, the CDR3 is TGTGCCATCAAGGCAGGGGGTCCTCGGGTCGAGCAGTACTTC. The rearrangement uses TRBV10-3 and TRBJ2-7, with TRBD1 matching over 7 bases. J lost 6 bases, V lost 7 bases, and 12 bases had no gene match. The germline CDR1 and CDR2 sequences are ENHRY and SYGVKD. The CDR3 runs 14 residues.

The chain combines TRBV19 with TRBJ2-3; D gene uncertain. Trimming cost V 10 bases and J 4 bases, with 21 bases left between them. The CDR3 is 15 amino acids. Germline V gene data show CDR1 as LNHDA and CDR2 as SQIVND (reference sequence). The CDR3 DNA follows: TGTGCCAATAGCCCGGACCAGGCGGCCGCAGATACGCAGTATTTT. Translation gives CANSPDQAAADTQYF.

This clonotype was observed a few times. CDR3 sequence: CASSQDGRARYF. CDR3 coding DNA: TGTGCCAGCAGCCAAGATGGGAGGGCCCGGTACTTC. This chain uses TRBV4-2 with TRBJ2-4, with TRBD2 matching 7 bases. The CDR3 spans 12 residues. Germline V CDR1 and CDR2: LGHNA, YNFKEQ. Trimming cost V 0 bases and J 15 bases; bases outside gene matches: 5.

This clonotype was counted at least ten times. This chain connects TRBV7-3 to TRBJ2-1, with D maybe TRBD1 (6 bases). The CDR3 totals 12 residues. Trimming took off 2 bases at V and 9 bases at J, with 8 bases between the two ends. Per germline, CDR1 SGHTA and CDR2 FQGTGA. The DNA of the CDR3 is TGTGCCAGCAGCTTAGTAGGGGGTGAGCAGTTCTTC. It encodes CASSLVGGEQFF. The whole variable domain, remainder taken from reference TRBV7-3 and TRBJ2-1, is GAGVSQTPSNKVTEKGKYVELRCDPISGHTALYWYRQSLGQGPEFLIYFQGTGAADDSGLPNDRFFAVRPEGSVSTLKIQRTERGDSAVYLCASSLVGGEQFFGPGTRLTVL.

This clonotype was picked up many times. The chain joins TRBV12-5 to TRBJ1-6; no clear D. V lost 7 bases and J 7 bases, leaving 8 bases between the germline ends. The CDR3 runs 12 residues. Germline assignment: CDR1 LGHNT and CDR2 FRNRAP. The CDR3 sequence: CASAAENSPLHF. The CDR3 DNA reads TGTGCTAGTGCGGCCGAAAATTCACCCCTCCACTTT. Full variable domain (outside the CDR3, taken from reference TRBV12-5 and TRBJ1-6): DARVTQTPRHKVTEMGQEVTMRCQPILGHNTVFWYRQTMMQGLELLAYFRNRAPLDDSGMPKDRFSAEMPDATLATLKIQPSEPRDSAVYFCASAAENSPLHFGNGTRLTVT.

This clonotype was recorded at least ten times. The rearrangement uses TRBV11-3 and TRBJ2-5, with D possibly matching TRBD2 (7 bases). The V gene's germline CDR1 is SGHNT and CDR2 YENEEA. Between the trimmed V and J ends, which lost 5 bases and 1 base, there was a span of 17 bases. The CDR3 spans 16 residues. CDR3 in DNA: TGTGCCAGCAGCGCGCCTCCCGGGGGGCCCCAAGAGACCCAGTACTTC. This codes for CASSAPPGGPQETQYF.

V is TRBV19 and J is TRBJ1-5; perhaps TRBD1 as D (5 bases). CDR1 LNHDA and CDR2 SQIVND come from the germline V gene (reference sequence). This CDR3 is 12 amino acids long. V lost 5 bases to trimming and J lost 7 bases, with 9 bases between them. The CDR3 DNA is TGTGCCAGTAGTCGGGGGAACCAGCCCCAGCATTTT. Encoded protein: CASSRGNQPQHF.

The table lists this clonotype with many counts. The DNA of the CDR3 is TGTGCCAGCAGTTCAAGGGCAGGGCCAGATACGCAGTATTTT. It specifies CASSSRAGPDTQYF. J is TRBJ2-3 and V is TRBV11-2; D may be TRBD1 (5 bases). Trimming shortened V by 6 bases and J by 4 bases, and 14 bases separated the two germline ends. The germline CDR1 and CDR2 sequences are SGHAT and FQNNGV. The CDR3 covers 14 residues.

The chain joins TRBV7-2 to TRBJ2-3, with a possible D match to TRBD1 (6 bases). The germline V and J ends were trimmed by 3 bases and 2 bases, with 9 bases remaining between them. CDR1 and CDR2 (germline): SGHTA, FQGNSA. The CDR3 has 14 residues. The CDR3 DNA sequence: TGTGCCAGCAGCTTTACAGGGAACACAGATACGCAGTATTTT. This gives the protein CASSFTGNTDTQYF.

This clonotype was seen many times. The V and J genes are TRBV29-1 and TRBJ2-7; 14 bases line up with TRBD2. Germline CDR1 reads SQVTM; CDR2 reads ANQGSEA. The CDR3 length is 14 residues. Trimming cost V 7 bases and J 1 base; bases outside gene matches: 3. The CDR3 nucleotides read TGCAGCGGGACTAGCGGGGGGCAGTCCTACGAGCAGTACTTC. This gives the protein CSGTSGGQSYEQYF.

The chain uses TRBV20-1 and TRBJ2-7; 10 bases fit TRBD1. CDR3 length: 15 amino acids. Germline CDR1 and CDR2: DFQATT and SNEGSKA (reference sequence). V lost 2 bases and J lost 0; bases outside the gene matches: 4. The CDR3 loop reads CSARWGQGFSYEQYF. CDR3 nucleotide sequence: TGCAGTGCTAGATGGGGACAGGGGTTCTCCTACGAGCAGTACTTC.

This clonotype was counted a few times. The genes are TRBV20-1 and TRBJ2-1, with a weak D call TRBD2 (5 bases). Between the trimmed V and J ends, which lost 8 bases and 0 bases, there was a span of 14 bases. Germline lookup yields CDR1 DFQATT and CDR2 SNEGSKA (reference sequence). The CDR3 is 14 amino acids. In nucleotides, the CDR3 is TGCAGTTCCGGTCTAGCTACCTCCTACAATGAGCAGTTCTTC. Protein: CSSGLATSYNEQFF.

The chain combines TRBV30 with TRBJ2-5; possibly TRBD2 for D (5 bases). CDR1 GTSNPN and CDR2 SVGIG come from the germline V gene (reference sequence). The CDR3 contains 14 residues. V lost 1 base, J lost 0 bases, and 9 bases lay in between. CDR3 DNA: TGTGCCTGGAGTGCGCTAGCCTACCAAGAGACCCAGTACTTC. Translating gives CAWSALAYQETQYF.

This clonotype was seen many times. The CDR3 spells CSAQGAPANTEAFF. CDR3 coding DNA: TGCAGTGCTCAAGGGGCGCCCGCGAACACTGAAGCTTTCTTT. The chain joins TRBV20-1 to TRBJ1-1; D may be TRBD1 (5 bases). The CDR3 runs to 14 residues. Germline V gives CDR1 DFQATT, CDR2 SNEGSKA (reference sequence). The V and J ends lost 5 bases and 1 base respectively, with 14 bases between them.

This clonotype was detected many times. The chain employs TRBV18 and TRBJ1-1; D is perhaps TRBD1 (5 bases). V dropped 7 bases and J dropped 3 bases, with 15 bases sitting between them. This CDR3 region has 14 residues. CDR1 is KGHSH and CDR2 is LQKENI in the germline V gene. The CDR3 DNA sequence: TGTGCCAGCTTACCCAACACCAGGGACACTGAAGCTTTCTTT. Protein product: CASLPNTRDTEAFF.

Regarding this clonotype: The junction and the germline gene differ at one end; a read error may be behind it. The V gene is TRBV18, the J gene TRBJ2-3; 7 bases align to TRBD1. Germline assignment: CDR1 KGHSH and CDR2 LQKENI. The CDR3 is 18 residues long. CDR3 sequence (DNA): TGTGCCAGCTCACCATGGGCCCCCCGGACAGGACAGACAGTTACGCAGTATTTT. It yields the protein CASSPWAPRTGQTVTQYF.

This clonotype was seen a handful of times. The chain carries TRBV29-1 and TRBJ1-1, with no clear D. The germline CDR1 and CDR2 sequences are SQVTM and ANQGSEA. Between the trimmed V and J ends, which lost 6 bases and 5 bases, there was a span of 13 bases. CDR3 length equals 12 residues. CDR3 loop: CSVRSGETEAFF. The CDR3 region has the DNA TGCAGCGTACGCAGTGGAGAGACTGAAGCTTTCTTT. The variable domain in full, completed from reference TRBV29-1 and TRBJ1-1, reads SAVISQKPSRDICQRGTSLTIQCQVDSQVTMMFWYRQQPGQSLTLIATANQGSEATYESGFVIDKFPISRPNLTFSTLTVSNMSPEDSSIYLCSVRSGETEAFFGQGTRLTVV.

This chain uses TRBV20-1 with TRBJ2-5; the match to TRBD1 covers 7 bases. The CDR3 spans 11 residues. The germline V gene encodes CDR1 DFQATT and CDR2 SNEGSKA (reference sequence). In DNA form, the CDR3 reads TGCACGATACAGGGGCGGGAGACCCAGTACTTC. Translating it yields CTIQGRETQYF.

The table lists this clonotype with many counts. The chain recombines TRBV11-2 with TRBJ1-2; tentatively, D is TRBD1 (5 bases). Germline values: CDR1 SGHAT, CDR2 FQNNGV. The CDR3 sequence is 16 residues long. With 5 bases removed from V and 2 bases from J, the gap between germline ends came to 18 bases. The CDR3 loop is CASSRDYRFINYGYTF. CDR3 nucleotide sequence: TGTGCCAGCAGCCGGGACTACAGATTTATAAACTATGGCTACACCTTC.

This clonotype was counted at least ten times. The chain carries TRBV6-6 and TRBJ1-5; D not certain. The germline V and J ends were trimmed by 0 bases and 5 bases, with 11 bases remaining between them. The CDR3 totals 15 residues. Per germline, CDR1 MNHNY and CDR2 SVGAGI (reference sequence). CDR3 amino acids: CASSYSTITHQPQHF. The CDR3, as DNA: TGTGCCAGCAGTTACTCGACCATCACCCATCAGCCCCAGCATTTT.

V and J are TRBV6-2 or TRBV6-3 and TRBJ1-1; D is perhaps TRBD1 (6 bases). V lost 5 bases to trimming and J lost 4 bases, with 8 bases between them. Germline loops: CDR1 MNHEY, CDR2 SVGEGT. This CDR3 has 12 amino acids. DNA of the CDR3: TGTGCCAGCAGTACAGGGATCACTGAAGCTTTCTTT. Protein product: CASSTGITEAFF.

The V and J genes are TRBV28 and TRBJ2-7; D uncertain. CDR1 is MDHEN and CDR2 is SYDVKM in the germline V gene. V was clipped by 7 bases and J by 0 bases, with 10 bases between them. The CDR3 consists of 13 residues. The CDR3 loop reads CASNLIRSYEQYF. In nucleotides, the CDR3 is TGTGCCAGCAACCTAATCCGCTCCTACGAGCAGTACTTC.